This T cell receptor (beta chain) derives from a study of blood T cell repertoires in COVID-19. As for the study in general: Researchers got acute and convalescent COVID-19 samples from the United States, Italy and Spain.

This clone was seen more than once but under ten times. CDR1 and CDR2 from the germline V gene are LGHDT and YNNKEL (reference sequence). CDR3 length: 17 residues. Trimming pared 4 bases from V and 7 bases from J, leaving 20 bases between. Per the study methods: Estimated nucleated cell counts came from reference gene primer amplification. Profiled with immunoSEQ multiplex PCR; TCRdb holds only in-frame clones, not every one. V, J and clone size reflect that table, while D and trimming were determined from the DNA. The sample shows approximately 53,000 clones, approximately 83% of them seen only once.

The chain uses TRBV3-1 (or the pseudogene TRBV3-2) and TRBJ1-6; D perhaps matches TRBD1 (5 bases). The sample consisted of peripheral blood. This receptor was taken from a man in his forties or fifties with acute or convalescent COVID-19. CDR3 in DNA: TGTGCCAGCAGCCTAAATTTGGGAGGGACTGTGAATTCACCCCTCCACTTT. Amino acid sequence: CASSLNLGGTVNSPLHF.